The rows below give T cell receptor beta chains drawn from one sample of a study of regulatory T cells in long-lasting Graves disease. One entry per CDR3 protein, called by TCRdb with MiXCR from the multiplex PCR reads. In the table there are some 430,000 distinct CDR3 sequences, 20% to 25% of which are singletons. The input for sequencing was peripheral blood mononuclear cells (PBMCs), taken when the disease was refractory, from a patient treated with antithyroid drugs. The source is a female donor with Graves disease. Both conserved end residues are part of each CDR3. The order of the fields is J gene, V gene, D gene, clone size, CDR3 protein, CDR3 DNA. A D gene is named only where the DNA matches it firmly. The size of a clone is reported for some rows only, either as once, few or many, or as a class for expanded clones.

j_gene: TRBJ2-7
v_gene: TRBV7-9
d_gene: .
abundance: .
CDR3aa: CASSRGPEQYF
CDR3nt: TGTGCCAGCAGCCGAGGACCCGAGCAGTACTTC

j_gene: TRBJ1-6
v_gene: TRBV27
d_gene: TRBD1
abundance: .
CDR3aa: CASSSYPPGQGNDSPLHF
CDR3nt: TGTGCCAGCAGTTCATACCCCCCCGGACAGGGGAATGATTCACCCCTCCACTTT

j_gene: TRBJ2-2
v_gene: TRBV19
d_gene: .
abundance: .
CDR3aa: CASRQGRDTGELFF
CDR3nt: TGTGCCAGTAGACAGGGTCGTGACACCGGGGAGCTGTTTTTT

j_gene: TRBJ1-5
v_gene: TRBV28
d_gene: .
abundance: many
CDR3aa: CASSLWREDQPQHF
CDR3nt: TGTGCCAGCAGTCTTTGGAGGGAGGATCAGCCCCAGCATTTT

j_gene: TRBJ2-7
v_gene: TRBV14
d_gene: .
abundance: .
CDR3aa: CASSQGLGYEQYF
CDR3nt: TGTGCCAGCAGCCAAGGTCTTGGATACGAGCAGTACTTC

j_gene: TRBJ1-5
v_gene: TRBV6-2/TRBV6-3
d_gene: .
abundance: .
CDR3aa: CASSYRPGREGQLNQPQHF
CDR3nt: TGTGCCAGCAGTTACCGGCCCGGACGGGAAGGGCAACTAAATCAGCCCCAGCATTTT

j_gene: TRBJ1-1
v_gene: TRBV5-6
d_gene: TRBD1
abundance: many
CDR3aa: CASSYRTGWNTEAFF
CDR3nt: TGTGCCAGCAGCTACCGGACAGGGTGGAACACTGAAGCTTTCTTT

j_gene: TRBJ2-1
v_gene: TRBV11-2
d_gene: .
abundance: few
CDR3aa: CASSYYNEQFF
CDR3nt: TGTGCCAGCAGCTACTACAATGAGCAGTTCTTC

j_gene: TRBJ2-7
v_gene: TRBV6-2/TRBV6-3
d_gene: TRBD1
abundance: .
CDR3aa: CASSPGQGPPYEQYF
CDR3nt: TGTGCCAGCAGTCCGGGACAGGGACCCCCCTACGAGCAGTACTTC

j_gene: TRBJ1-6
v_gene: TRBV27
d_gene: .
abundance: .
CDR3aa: CASSYHAGSDSPLHF
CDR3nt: TGTGCCAGCAGCTACCACGCGGGGAGCGATTCACCCCTCCACTTT

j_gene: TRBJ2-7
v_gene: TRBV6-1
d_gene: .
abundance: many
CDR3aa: CASGKGQWSYEQYF
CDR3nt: TGTGCCAGCGGAAAGGGACAATGGTCCTACGAGCAGTACTTC

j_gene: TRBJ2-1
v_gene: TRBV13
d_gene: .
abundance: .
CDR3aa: CASTPGGGAGAGNEQFF
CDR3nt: TGTGCCAGCACCCCAGGGGGGGGGGCGGGAGCGGGAAATGAGCAGTTCTTC

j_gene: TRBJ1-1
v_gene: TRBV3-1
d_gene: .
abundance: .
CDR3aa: CASSQAPPGGNTEAFF
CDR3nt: TGTGCCAGCAGCCAAGCCCCCCCGGGCGGGAACACTGAAGCTTTCTTT

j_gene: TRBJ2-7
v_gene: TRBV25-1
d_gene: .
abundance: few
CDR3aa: CASSEWSTYEQYF
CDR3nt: TGTGCCAGCAGTGAATGGTCCACCTACGAGCAGTACTTC

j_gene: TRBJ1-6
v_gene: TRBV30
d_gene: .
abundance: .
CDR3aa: CAWNRRNSPLHF
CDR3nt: TGTGCCTGGAACAGGCGAAATTCACCCCTCCACTTT

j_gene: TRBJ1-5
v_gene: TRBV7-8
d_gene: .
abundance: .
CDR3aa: CASSRLRRGQGWELNQPQHF
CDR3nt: TGTGCCAGCAGCCGACTGCGGCGGGGGCAGGGCTGGGAACTAAATCAGCCCCAGCATTTT

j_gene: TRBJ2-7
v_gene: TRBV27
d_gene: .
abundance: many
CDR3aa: CASSIRQVYFSGVGYEQYF
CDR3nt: TGTGCCAGCAGTATACGACAGGTTTATTTTTCGGGGGTAGGCTACGAGCAGTACTTC

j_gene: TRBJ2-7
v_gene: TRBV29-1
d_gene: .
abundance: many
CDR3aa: CSVTGAVSYEQYF
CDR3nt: TGCAGCGTGACGGGAGCCGTTTCCTACGAGCAGTACTTC

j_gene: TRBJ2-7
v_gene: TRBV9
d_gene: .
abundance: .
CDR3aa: CASSAEEGTLRGEQYF
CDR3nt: TGTGCCAGCAGCGCGGAGGAAGGGACCCTTCGGGGGGAGCAGTACTTC

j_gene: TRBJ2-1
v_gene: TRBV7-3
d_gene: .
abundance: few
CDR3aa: CASSLTNERPDNEQFF
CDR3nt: TGTGCCAGCAGCTTGACTAACGAGCGTCCCGACAATGAGCAGTTCTTC

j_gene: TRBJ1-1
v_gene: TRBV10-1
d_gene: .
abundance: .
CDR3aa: CASSIGKNTEAFF
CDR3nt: TGCGCCAGCAGTATCGGGAAGAACACTGAAGCTTTCTTT

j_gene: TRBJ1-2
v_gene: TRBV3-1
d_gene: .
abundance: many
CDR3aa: CASSQGTRVGGYTF
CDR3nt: TGTGCCAGCAGCCAAGGTACCAGGGTTGGTGGCTACACCTTC

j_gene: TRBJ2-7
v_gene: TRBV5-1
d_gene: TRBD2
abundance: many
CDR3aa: CASSLGGGTSSEQYF
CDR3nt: TGCGCCAGCAGCTTGGGAGGGGGGACTAGCAGCGAGCAGTACTTC

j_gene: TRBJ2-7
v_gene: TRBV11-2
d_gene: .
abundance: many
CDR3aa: CASSLEHSLYEQYF
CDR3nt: TGTGCCAGCAGCTTAGAACATTCCCTGTACGAGCAGTACTTC

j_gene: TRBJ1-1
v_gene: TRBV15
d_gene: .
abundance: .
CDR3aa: CATSRVAGLNTEAFF
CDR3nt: TGTGCCACTAGCAGAGTAGCAGGGCTGAACACTGAAGCTTTCTTT

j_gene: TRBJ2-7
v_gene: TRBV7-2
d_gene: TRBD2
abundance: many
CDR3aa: CASSLGLAGGPRDEQYF
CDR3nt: TGTGCCAGCAGCTTAGGACTAGCGGGAGGGCCAAGGGACGAGCAGTACTTC

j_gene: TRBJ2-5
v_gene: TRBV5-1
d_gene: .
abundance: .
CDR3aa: CASSLTREAETQYF
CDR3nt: TGCGCCAGCAGCTTGACCAGGGAAGCGGAGACCCAGTACTTC

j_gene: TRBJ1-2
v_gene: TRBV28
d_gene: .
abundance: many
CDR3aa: CASGQTYGYTF
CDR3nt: TGTGCCAGCGGACAAACCTATGGCTACACCTTC

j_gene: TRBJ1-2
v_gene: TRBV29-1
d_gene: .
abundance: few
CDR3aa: CSVVSSRNYGYTF
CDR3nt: TGCAGCGTTGTTAGTAGTAGAAACTATGGCTACACCTTC